These 22 T cell receptor beta chains were sequenced from one sample in a study of control samples from healthy donors and cancer patients. Only in-frame clones appear in the TCRdb table, and some are missing; sequencing was by immunoSEQ multiplex PCR. The sample includes 160,000 or so clones, about 93% of them seen just once. The sample comprised blood. Every receptor here comes from a woman in her thirties in good health.

This chain uses TRBV19 with TRBJ1-5, with a possible D match to TRBD1 (5 bases). This CDR3 region has 17 residues. V gave up 0 bases and J gave up 1 base, with 13 bases separating them. Germline lookup yields CDR1 LNHDA and CDR2 SQIVND (reference sequence). The CDR3 DNA sequence: TGTGCCAGTAGTATAGATGTTTGGGGGGGAAGCAATCAGCCCCAGCATTTT. It translates to CASSIDVWGGSNQPQHF.

The J gene is TRBJ1-2, the V gene TRBV5-1; 9 positions match TRBD1. This CDR3 has 13 amino acids. V lost 2 bases and J lost 6; bases outside the gene matches: 2. Germline V gene lookup returns CDR1 SGHRS and CDR2 YFSETQ. CDR3 bases: TGCGCCAGCAGCTTTAGACAGGGGGATGGCTACACCTTC. Its translation is CASSFRQGDGYTF.

This clone has a handful of counts. This chain joins TRBV6-5 and TRBJ1-1; 9 nucleotides align to TRBD1. V lost 5 bases and J lost 7; bases outside the gene matches: 5. From germline, CDR1 is MNHEY and CDR2 SVGAGI. This CDR3 has 13 residues. The CDR3 DNA is TGTGCCAGCAGTCCTAGGACAGGGGATGAAGCTTTCTTT. It codes for CASSPRTGDEAFF.

The chain joins TRBV9 to TRBJ2-5; 7 bases align to TRBD2. Trimming took 4 bases from V and 1 from J; bases not matched to a gene: 7. The CDR3 spans 15 residues. CDR1 and CDR2 (germline): SGDLS, YYNGEE. The DNA for the CDR3 is TGTGCCAGCAGCTTACTAGCGACCTTCCAAGAGACCCAGTACTTC. It encodes CASSLLATFQETQYF.

CDR3 nucleotide sequence: TGTGCCAGCAGCTTTAGCGGGTTTAACAATGAGCAGTTCTTC. It is translated as CASSFSGFNNEQFF. This sequence joins TRBV7-8 and TRBJ2-1, with TRBD2 matching over 7 bases. Germline CDR1 and CDR2: SGHVS and FQNEAQ. This CDR3 has 14 amino acids. Unmatched junction bases numbered 4, after V lost 3 bases and J lost 5 bases. Full variable domain (remainder filled in from reference TRBV7-8 and TRBJ2-1): GAGVSQSPRYKVAKRGQDVALRCDPISGHVSLFWYQQALGQGPEFLTYFQNEAQLDKSGLPSDRFFAERPEGSVSTLKIQRTQQEDSAVYLCASSFSGFNNEQFFGPGTRLTVL.

The chain carries TRBV4-2 and TRBJ2-7; D possibly corresponds to TRBD2 (6 bases). The CDR3 contains 18 residues. Germline V gene data show CDR1 as LGHNA and CDR2 as YNFKEQ. V was pared by 0 bases and J by 0 bases, with 18 bases between. The CDR3 region is CASSQERATGVSSYEQYF. In nucleotides, the CDR3 is TGTGCCAGCAGCCAAGAAAGGGCCACGGGGGTATCCTCCTACGAGCAGTACTTC.

The V and J genes are TRBV28 and TRBJ1-2, with 7 bases matching TRBD1. After removal of 7 bases from V and 5 bases from J, the junction contained 10 bases not matched to a gene. The CDR3 loop spans 14 amino acids. Germline CDR1 is MDHEN and CDR2 is SYDVKM. CDR3 nucleotides: TGTGCCAGCAAAATCGAGGGGGCCCCTTATGGCTACACCTTC. This sequence encodes CASKIEGAPYGYTF.

The rearrangement links TRBV28 to TRBJ1-5, with a possible D match to TRBD1 (5 bases). V lost 6 bases, J lost 5 bases, and 14 bases lay in between. The germline CDR1 and CDR2 sequences are MDHEN and SYDVKM. The CDR3 consists of 14 residues. CDR3 coding DNA: TGTGCCAGCAGGGGTCTGAGGGACGATCAGCCCCAGCATTTT. Its translation is CASRGLRDDQPQHF. Filled out from reference TRBV28 and TRBJ1-5, the complete variable domain reads DVKVTQSSRYLVKRTGEKVFLECVQDMDHENMFWYRQDPGLGLRLIYFSYDVKMKEKGDIPEGYSVSREKKERFSLILESASTNQTSMYLCASRGLRDDQPQHFGDGTRLSIL.

This clone came up once. One end of the junction fails to match germline, which may point to a read error. Distinct nucleotide sequences in the sample also encode this CDR3. The rearrangement links TRBV24-1 to TRBJ2-2, with 11 bases identical to TRBD2. The CDR3 totals 17 residues. In germline, CDR1 is KGHDR, CDR2 SFDVKD. CDR3 sequence reads: CATSDLTSGGDTGELFF. In nucleotides, the CDR3 is TGTGCCACCAGTGACCTCACTAGCGGGGGAGACACCGGGGAACTGTTTTTT.

This clone was found once. The rearrangement uses TRBV5-1 and TRBJ2-3, with TRBD1 matching over 7 bases. V trimming: 2 bases; J trimming: 0 bases; junction bases outside the gene matches: 18. CDR1 and CDR2 from the germline V gene are SGHRS and YFSETQ. This CDR3 has 20 amino acids. CDR3 protein: CASSFPVPGQTILSTDTQYF. Written as DNA, the CDR3 is TGCGCCAGCAGCTTCCCTGTCCCGGGACAGACGATTCTTAGCACAGATACGCAGTATTTT.

This chain connects TRBV19 to TRBJ2-7; TRBD2 is a possible D gene (6 bases). The CDR3 has 17 amino acids. CDR1 is LNHDA and CDR2 is SQIVND in the germline V gene (reference sequence). Trimming pared 3 bases from V and 1 base from J, leaving 19 bases between. This CDR3 reads CASSIGVGGVHSYEQYF. The CDR3 bases are TGTGCCAGTAGTATTGGGGTCGGGGGAGTGCATTCCTACGAGCAGTACTTC.

The chain is built from TRBV29-1 and TRBJ2-1; no definite D call. The length of the CDR3 is 13 residues. Trimming removed 4 bases at V and 1 base at J, with 8 bases between. The germline V gene encodes CDR1 SQVTM and CDR2 ANQGSEA. The CDR3 region has the DNA TGCAGCGTTGTGGCCAAATCCTACAATGAGCAGTTCTTC. Amino acid sequence: CSVVAKSYNEQFF.

The chain employs TRBV7-3 and TRBJ2-1; D might be TRBD1 (6 bases). Per germline, CDR1 SGHTA and CDR2 FQGTGA. Trimming left V 5 bases short and J 9 bases short, with 14 bases between. The CDR3 runs 13 residues. CDR3 residues: CASSAMGTFEQFF. The DNA of the CDR3 is TGTGCCAGCAGCGCCATGGGGACATTTGAGCAGTTCTTC.

The chain recombines TRBV7-6 with TRBJ2-2; 10 bases fit TRBD1. This CDR3 region has 17 residues. The germline CDR1 and CDR2 sequences are SGHVS and FNYEAQ. The J segment lost 5 bases and the V segment lost 6 bases, leaving 12 bases of the junction unmatched. CDR3 in DNA: TGTGCCAGCAGTCTAGGACGCCGGGACAGGGGAACCGGGGAGCTGTTTTTT. The encoded protein is CASSLGRRDRGTGELFF. Variable domain in full (rest from reference TRBV7-6 and TRBJ2-2): GAGVSQSPRYKVTKRGQDVALRCDPISGHVSLYWYRQALGQGPEFLTYFNYEAQQDKSGLPNDRFSAERPEGSISTLTIQRTEQRDSAMYRCASSLGRRDRGTGELFFGEGSRLTVL.

The chain carries TRBV5-6 and TRBJ1-4; D gene unclear. Trimming removed 3 bases from V and 8 bases from J, with 8 bases in between. The length of the CDR3 is 12 residues. Germline V CDR1 and CDR2: SGHDT, YYEEEE. The CDR3 bases are TGTGCCAGCAGCTATAGGAGCGAAAAACTGTTTTTT. Translating it yields CASSYRSEKLFF.

This clone was recorded once. The sample holds other DNA sequences that translate to the same CDR3. The gene calls are TRBV30 and TRBJ1-1; D remains unclear. Trimming stripped 1 base from V and 7 bases from J, with 13 bases between. The CDR3 is 13 residues long. Per the germline V gene, CDR1 is GTSNPN and CDR2 is SVGIG (reference sequence). The CDR3 spells CAWSEFSRSEAFF. The CDR3 DNA is TGTGCCTGGAGTGAGTTCTCCCGCAGTGAAGCTTTCTTT.

This CDR3 reads CASSQYSGSSYNEQFF. CDR3 nucleotide sequence: TGCGCCAGCAGCCAATATAGCGGGAGCTCCTACAATGAGCAGTTCTTC. The rearrangement uses TRBV4-3 and TRBJ2-1; 9 bases are shared with TRBD2. V shed 2 bases, J shed 0 bases, and the junction held 2 bases outside the gene matches. This CDR3 spans 16 amino acids. The germline gives CDR1 LGHNA, CDR2 YSLEER.

The rearrangement links TRBV7-2 to TRBJ2-1, with TRBD2 matching over 10 bases. The CDR3 is 16 amino acids. CDR1 is SGHTA, CDR2 FQGNSA, per germline. The J segment lost 1 base and the V segment lost 1 base, leaving 1 base of the junction unmatched. CDR3 sequence: CASSLGLAGSYNEQFF. The CDR3 nucleotides read TGTGCCAGCAGCTTAGGACTAGCGGGTTCCTACAATGAGCAGTTCTTC.

The chain joins TRBV28 to TRBJ2-7, with TRBD1 matching 12 bases. Trimming removed 3 bases from V and 3 bases from J; junction bases left unmatched: 6. This CDR3 is 16 amino acids long. The germline CDR1 and CDR2 sequences are MDHEN and SYDVKM. Written as DNA, the CDR3 is TGTGCCAGCAGTTTCACGGGACAGGGGGCGTTCTACGAGCAGTACTTC. Its protein is CASSFTGQGAFYEQYF.

J is TRBJ2-7 and V is TRBV11-1, with 8 positions matching TRBD2. Trimming at V came to 1 base and at J to 5 bases, leaving 10 bases not matched to a gene. This CDR3 has 16 amino acids. Germline lookup yields CDR1 SGHAT and CDR2 FQDESV (reference sequence). The CDR3 loop reads CASSLDSWTSWNEQYF. The CDR3 DNA reads as TGTGCCAGCAGCTTAGATAGCTGGACTAGCTGGAACGAGCAGTACTTC.

The CDR3 DNA is TGTGCCAGCAGCCAAACAGGGTTTTACAATGAGCAGTTCTTC. Protein product: CASSQTGFYNEQFF. The rearrangement links TRBV14 to TRBJ2-1; weak D call: TRBD1 (6 bases). V shed 2 bases and J shed 4 bases, with 9 bases lying between them. CDR1 and CDR2 from the germline V gene are SGHDN and FVKESK. The CDR3 has 14 amino acids.

The chain has TRBV6-4 and TRBJ2-3, with D maybe TRBD2 (6 bases). Trimming left V 2 bases short and J 0 bases short, with 12 bases between. The CDR3 spans 16 residues. The germline V gene has CDR1 MRHNA and CDR2 SNTAGT. The CDR3 is CASSDGKGTSTDTQYF. CDR3 DNA: TGTGCCAGCAGTGACGGGAAAGGGACTAGCACAGATACGCAGTATTTT.